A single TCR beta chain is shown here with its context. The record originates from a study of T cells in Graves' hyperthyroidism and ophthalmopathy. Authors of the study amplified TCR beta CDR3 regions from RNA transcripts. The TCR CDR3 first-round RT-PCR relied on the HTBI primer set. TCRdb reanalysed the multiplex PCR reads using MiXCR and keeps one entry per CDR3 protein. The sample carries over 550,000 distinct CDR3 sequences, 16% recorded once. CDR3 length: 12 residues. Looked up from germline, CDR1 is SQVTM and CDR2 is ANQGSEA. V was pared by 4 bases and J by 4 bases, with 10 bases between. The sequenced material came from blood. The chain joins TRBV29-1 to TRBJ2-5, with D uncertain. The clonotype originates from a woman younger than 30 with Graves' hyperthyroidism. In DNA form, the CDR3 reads TGCAGCGTTGTAAGCGAAGGAGAGACCCAGTACTTC. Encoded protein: CSVVSEGETQYF.